This TCR beta chain is from a study of shared T cell receptors in the human thymus. Measured with immunoSEQ multiplex PCR; TCRdb has only the in-frame clones, and not every one. The sample includes hundreds of thousands of clones, more than 85% of them seen just once. The CDR3 contains 14 residues. V was cut by 8 bases and J by 8 bases, with 19 bases left in between. CDR1 is MNHEY, CDR2 SMNVEV, per germline (reference sequence). This sequence originates from a human donor. The sample comprised thymocytes. This chain links TRBV27 with TRBJ2-1, with a possible D match to TRBD2 (6 bases). The CDR3 is CASSAARAGHEQFF. In DNA, the CDR3 is TGTGCCAGCTCTGCGGCGAGAGCGGGCCATGAGCAGTTCTTC.